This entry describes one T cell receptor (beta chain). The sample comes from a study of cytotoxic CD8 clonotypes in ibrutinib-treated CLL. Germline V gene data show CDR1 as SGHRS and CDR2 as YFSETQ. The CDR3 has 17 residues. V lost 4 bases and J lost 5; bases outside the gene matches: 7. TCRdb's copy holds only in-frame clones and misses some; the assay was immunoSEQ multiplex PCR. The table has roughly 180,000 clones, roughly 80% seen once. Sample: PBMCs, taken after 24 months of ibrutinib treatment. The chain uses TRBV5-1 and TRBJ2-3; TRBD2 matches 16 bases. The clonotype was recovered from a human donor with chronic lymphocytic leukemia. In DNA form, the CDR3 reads TGCGCCAGCAGCCTCGGGACTAGCGGGGGGGCCCTAGATACGCAGTATTTT. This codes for CASSLGTSGGALDTQYF. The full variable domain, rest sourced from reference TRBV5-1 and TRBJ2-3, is KAGVTQTPRYLIKTRGQQVTLSCSPISGHRSVSWYQQTPGQGLQFLFEYFSETQRNKGNFPGRFSGRQFSNSRSEMNVSTLELGDSALYLCASSLGTSGGALDTQYFGPGTRLTVL.